This T cell receptor beta chain is drawn from a study of T cells after yellow fever vaccination. Across the whole study: Libraries from low-cell-number fractions were prepared with the SMART-Seq v4 Ultra Low Input RNA kit.

TCRdb recomputed calls from the 5' RACE reads with MiXCR, one row per CDR3 protein. The top ten hold roughly 41% of the sample, which has tens of thousands of distinct CDR3 sequences, approximately 7.5% seen once. Trimming at V came to 6 bases and at J to 9 bases, leaving 7 bases not matched to a gene. Germline values: CDR1 SQVTM, CDR2 ANQGSEA. This CDR3 is built from 12 residues. The chain couples TRBV29-1 to TRBJ2-4; 8 nucleotides align to TRBD2. The sequence was obtained from a man younger than 40 who received the YFV17D yellow fever vaccine. Here the sequenced sample was CD8+ T cells sorted from PBMCs, taken on the day of the yellow fever booster vaccination. As DNA, the CDR3 is TGCAGCGTAACGGGAGGGCCGGGCATTCAGTACTTC. Encoded protein: CSVTGGPGIQYF.